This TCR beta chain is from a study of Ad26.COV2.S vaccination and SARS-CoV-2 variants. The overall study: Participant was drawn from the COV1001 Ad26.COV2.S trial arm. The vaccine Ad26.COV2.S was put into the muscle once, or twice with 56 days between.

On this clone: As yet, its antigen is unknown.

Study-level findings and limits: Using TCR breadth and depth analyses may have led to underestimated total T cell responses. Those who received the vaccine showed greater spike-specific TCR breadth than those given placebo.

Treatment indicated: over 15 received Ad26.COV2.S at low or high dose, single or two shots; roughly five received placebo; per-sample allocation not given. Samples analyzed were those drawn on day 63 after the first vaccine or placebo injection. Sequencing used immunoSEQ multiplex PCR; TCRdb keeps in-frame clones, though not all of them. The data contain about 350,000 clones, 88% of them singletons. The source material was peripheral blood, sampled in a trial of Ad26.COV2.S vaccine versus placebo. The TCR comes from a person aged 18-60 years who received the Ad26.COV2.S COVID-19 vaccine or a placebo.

The CDR3 sequence is CASSENKDSGSYNEQFF. DNA of the CDR3: TGTGCCTCGAGCGAAAACAAGGACTCAGGATCCTACAATGAGCAGTTCTTC. The J gene is TRBJ2-1, the V gene TRBV9, with D possibly TRBD2 on 5 matching bases. V was shortened by 10 bases and J by 1 base, with 24 bases between the two germline ends. The germline V gene encodes CDR1 SGDLS and CDR2 YYNGEE. There are 17 residues in the CDR3.